This T cell receptor beta chain was captured by sequencing in a study of blood T cell repertoires in COVID-19. The CDR3 length is 17 residues. The V gene's germline CDR1 is SGHTA and CDR2 FQGNSA. V shed 5 bases and J 3 bases; nucleotides not matched to a gene: 12. Data came from immunoSEQ multiplex PCR; TCRdb stores just in-frame clones and leaves some out. The repertoire holds fewer than 130,000 clones, with about 72% as singletons. This clonotype was obtained from an older woman with acute or convalescent COVID-19. This rearrangement joins TRBV7-2 to TRBJ2-7; 11 bases match TRBD1. The sequenced sample was peripheral blood. The CDR3 DNA sequence: TGTGCCAGCAGCCCCCACAATTGGGGGACAGGGGGCTACGAGCAGTACTTC. This codes for CASSPHNWGTGGYEQYF.